This entry features one T cell receptor (beta chain) sequence. The germline gives CDR1 SQVTM, CDR2 ANQGSEA. CDR3 length: 11 amino acids. V gave up 6 bases and J gave up 14 bases, with 17 bases separating them. This specimen comes from a study of technical replicates of blood from several donors. Measured with immunoSEQ multiplex PCR; TCRdb has only the in-frame clones, and not every one. Of some 82,000 clones in the sample, around 94% were seen once. The sequence came from a human donor in good health. The sequenced sample was T cells isolated from PBMCs. The J gene is TRBJ2-1, the V gene TRBV29-1, with a possible D match to TRBD2 (5 bases). The CDR3 sequence: CSVDSGRREFF. The CDR3 DNA reads TGCAGCGTGGATTCGGGGAGAAGAGAGTTCTTC.